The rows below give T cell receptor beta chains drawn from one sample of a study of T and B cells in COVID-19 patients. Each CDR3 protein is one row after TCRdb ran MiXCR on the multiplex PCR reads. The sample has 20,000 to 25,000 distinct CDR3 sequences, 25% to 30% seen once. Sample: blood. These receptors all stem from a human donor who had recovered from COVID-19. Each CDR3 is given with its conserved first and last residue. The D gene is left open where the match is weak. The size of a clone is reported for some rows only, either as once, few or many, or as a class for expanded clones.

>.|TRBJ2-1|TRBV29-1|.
CSDAPGDEQFF
TGCAGCGACGCCCCGGGCGATGAGCAGTTCTTC
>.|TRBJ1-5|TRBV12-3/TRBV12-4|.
CASSPDRRNQPQHF
TGTGCCAGCAGCCCCGACAGGAGGAATCAGCCCCAGCATTTT
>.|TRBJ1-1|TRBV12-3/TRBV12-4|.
CASSLGPLNTEAFF
TGTGCCAGCAGTTTAGGACCGTTGAACACTGAAGCTTTCTTT
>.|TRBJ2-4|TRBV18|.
CASSPDRLAKNIQYF
TGTGCCAGCTCACCAGACAGGCTAGCCAAAAACATTCAGTACTTC
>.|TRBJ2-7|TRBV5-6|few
CASSLVGRLEQYF
TGTGCCAGCAGCTTAGTGGGCCGGCTTGAGCAGTACTTC
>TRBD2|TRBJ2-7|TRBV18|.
CASSPPGLLSYEQYF
TGTGCCAGTAGTCCCCCGGGACTACTCTCCTACGAGCAGTACTTC
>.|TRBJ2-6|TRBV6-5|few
CASSPGISGANVLTF
TGTGCCAGCAGTCCAGGGATTTCTGGGGCCAACGTCCTGACTTTC
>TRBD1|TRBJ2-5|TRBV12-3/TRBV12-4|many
CASSTWTGMSKETQYF
TGTGCCAGCAGTACCTGGACAGGGATGTCCAAAGAGACCCAGTACTTC
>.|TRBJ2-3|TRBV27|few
CASGLALGPDTQYF
TGTGCCAGCGGCCTCGCCTTGGGGCCAGATACGCAGTATTTT
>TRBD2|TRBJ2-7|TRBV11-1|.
CASSRTSGLYEQYF
TGTGCCAGCAGCCGGACTAGCGGCCTCTACGAGCAGTACTTC
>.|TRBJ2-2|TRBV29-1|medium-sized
CSARQELPNTGELFF
TGCAGCGCTAGACAGGAATTACCCAACACCGGGGAGCTGTTTTTT
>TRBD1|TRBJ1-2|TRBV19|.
CASSIGGQSNYGYTF
TGTGCCAGTAGTATAGGGGGACAGTCTAACTATGGCTACACCTTC
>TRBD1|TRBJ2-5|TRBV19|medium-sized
CASTPGGPYQETQYF
TGTGCCAGTACCCCAGGGGGACCGTACCAAGAGACCCAGTACTTC
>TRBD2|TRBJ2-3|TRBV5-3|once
CARSASLAGVSTDTQYF
TGTGCCAGAAGCGCGTCTCTAGCGGGAGTTAGCACAGATACGCAGTATTTT
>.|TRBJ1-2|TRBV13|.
CASSPLTAEHYGYTF
TGCGCCAGCAGCCCGCTGACAGCGGAGCACTATGGCTACACCTTC
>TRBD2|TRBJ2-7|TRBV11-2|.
CASSRRGTSGSIYEQYF
TGTGCCAGCAGCCGGCGAGGGACTAGCGGGAGTATTTACGAGCAGTACTTC
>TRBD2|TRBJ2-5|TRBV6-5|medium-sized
CASSYSGLAGETQYF
TGTGCCAGCAGTTACTCGGGACTAGCAGGAGAGACCCAGTACTTC
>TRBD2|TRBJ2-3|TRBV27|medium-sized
CASRHRLAANTDTQYF
TGTGCCAGCAGACACAGACTAGCGGCGAACACAGATACGCAGTATTTT
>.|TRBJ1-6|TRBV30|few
CAWSVGRKNSPLHF
TGTGCCTGGAGTGTAGGACGGAAAAATTCACCCCTCCACTTT
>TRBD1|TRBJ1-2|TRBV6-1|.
CASSELSQGAKGYTF
TGTGCCAGCAGTGAACTGAGCCAGGGGGCTAAGGGCTACACCTTC
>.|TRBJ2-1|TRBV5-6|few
CASSLGGDSYNEQFF
TGTGCCAGCAGCTTGGGGGGAGACTCCTACAATGAGCAGTTCTTC
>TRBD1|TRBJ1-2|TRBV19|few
CASSIVDRDNNYGYTF
TGTGCCAGTAGTATAGTCGACAGGGATAATAACTATGGCTACACCTTC
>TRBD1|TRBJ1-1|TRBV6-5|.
CASSYGGGQGAFF
TGTGCCAGCAGTTACGGAGGGGGACAGGGAGCTTTCTTT
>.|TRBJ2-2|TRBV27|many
CASSPLRVTGELFF
TGTGCCAGCAGTCCCCTCAGGGTCACCGGGGAGCTGTTTTTT
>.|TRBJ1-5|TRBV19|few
CASTPGSLANQPQHF
TGTGCCAGTACCCCTGGGTCCTTAGCAAATCAGCCCCAGCATTTT
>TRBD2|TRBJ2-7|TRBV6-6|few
CASTPAGSSYEQYF
TGTGCCAGCACCCCAGCGGGGAGCTCCTACGAGCAGTACTTC
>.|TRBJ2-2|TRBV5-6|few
CASSFVSGELFF
TGTGCCAGCAGCTTTGTATCAGGGGAGCTGTTTTTT
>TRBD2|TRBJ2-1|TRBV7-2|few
CASSLPGAGRYNEQFF
TGTGCCAGCAGCTTACCGGGAGCGGGGAGGTACAATGAGCAGTTCTTC
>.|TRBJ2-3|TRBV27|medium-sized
CASAPPLQWDTQYF
TGTGCCAGCGCTCCCCCACTCCAATGGGATACGCAGTATTTT
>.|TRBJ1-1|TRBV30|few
CAWGPLGGATEAFF
TGTGCCTGGGGTCCCTTGGGGGGGGCAACTGAAGCTTTCTTT
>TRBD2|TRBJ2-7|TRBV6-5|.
CASSYLLAYSSYEQYF
TGTGCCAGCAGTTATCTACTAGCGTACAGCTCCTACGAGCAGTACTTC
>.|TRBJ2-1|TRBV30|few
CAWSTNFAGDEQFF
TGTGCCTGGAGTACCAACTTTGCGGGCGATGAGCAGTTCTTC
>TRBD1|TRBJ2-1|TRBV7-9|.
CASSSRDRGRDEQFF
TGTGCCAGCAGCTCCCGGGACAGGGGGCGAGATGAGCAGTTCTTC
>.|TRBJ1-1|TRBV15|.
CATSRGMNTEAFF
TGTGCCACCAGCAGAGGCATGAACACTGAAGCTTTCTTT
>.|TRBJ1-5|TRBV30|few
CAWSPGGNQPQHF
TGTGCCTGGAGCCCGGGCGGCAATCAGCCCCAGCATTTT
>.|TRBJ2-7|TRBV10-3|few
CAISEKGDSISSYEQYF
TGTGCCATCAGTGAGAAGGGCGACAGCATTAGCTCCTACGAGCAGTACTTC
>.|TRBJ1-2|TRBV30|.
CAWSYHFDSFYGYTF
TGTGCCTGGAGTTATCATTTTGACAGCTTCTATGGCTACACCTTC
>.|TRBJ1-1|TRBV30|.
CAWNTGNTEAFF
TGTGCCTGGAATACAGGGAACACTGAAGCTTTCTTT
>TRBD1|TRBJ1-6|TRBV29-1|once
CSVGQGRDSPLHF
TGCAGCGTAGGACAGGGACGGGATTCACCCCTCCACTTT
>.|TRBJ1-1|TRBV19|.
CASTIRGPDTEAFF
TGTGCCAGTACCATACGGGGTCCGGACACTGAAGCTTTCTTT